The 11 T cell receptor beta chains below all came from one sample that was sequenced in a study of cytomegalovirus exposure and HLA in healthy donors. Researchers ran the PCR with 60 Vbeta and 13 Jbeta primers. Assay: immunoSEQ multiplex PCR; the TCRdb copy retains only in-frame clones and omits some. The sample carries around 68,000 clones, about 85% recorded once. The sequencing sample was made of PBMCs. The receptors were gathered from a female donor in good health and CMV-seronegative.

This clone was detected only a few times. The V call is TRBV25-1, the J call TRBJ2-2; D is possibly TRBD2 (5 bases). Looked up from germline, CDR1 is MGHDK and CDR2 is SYGVNS. V was cut by 7 bases and J by 8 bases, with 11 bases left in between. The CDR3 is made up of 12 amino acids. CDR3 in DNA: TGTGCCAGCAACCGGGGATCGGGGGAGCTGTTTTTT. This encodes CASNRGSGELFF.

This clone was picked up a small number of times. A read error is the likely source, as a far larger clone sits one nucleotide away. Other DNA sequences of this sample code for an identical CDR3. This rearrangement joins TRBV7-9 to TRBJ2-3; 11 nucleotides agree with TRBD1. Germline CDR1 and CDR2: SEHNR and FQNEAQ (reference sequence). The CDR3 consists of 17 residues. The CDR3 reads CASSLADRGLETDTQYF. The CDR3 coding sequence is TGTGCCAGCAGCTTAGCGGACAGGGGGCTTGAGACAGATACGCAGTATTTC.

The chain joins TRBV2 to TRBJ2-2, with D possibly matching TRBD1 (7 bases). V was pared by 6 bases and J by 4 bases, with 21 bases between. This CDR3 region has 17 residues. Germline V gene data show CDR1 as SNHLY and CDR2 as FYNNEI. The CDR3 loop is CASSAFRGALGTGELFF. The DNA for the CDR3 is TGTGCCAGCAGCGCTTTCAGGGGGGCCCTTGGCACCGGGGAGCTGTTTTTT. Drawing the rest from reference TRBV2 and TRBJ2-2, the complete variable domain is EPEVTQTPSHQVTQMGQEVILRCVPISNHLYFYWYRQILGQKVEFLVSFYNNEISEKSEIFDDQFSVERPDGSNFTLKIRSTKLEDSAMYFCASSAFRGALGTGELFFGEGSRLTVL.

The rearrangement joins TRBV11-2 to TRBJ1-2; the match to TRBD1 covers 8 bases. J lost 8 bases, V lost 5 bases, and 10 bases had no gene match. Germline V gives CDR1 SGHAT, CDR2 FQNNGV. The CDR3 sequence is 14 residues long. The DNA for the CDR3 is TGTGCCAGCAGCCCGTCAGGGGGCGCGTCCGGCTACACCTTC. Translation gives CASSPSGGASGYTF.

V gene TRBV5-1 combines with J gene TRBJ2-7; D unresolved. The CDR3 runs 15 residues. Trimming removed 0 bases from V and 4 bases from J, with 14 bases in between. Germline V gene sequence: CDR1 SGHRS, CDR2 YFSETQ. CDR3 in DNA: TGCGCCAGCAGCTTGGGTGATCAGGTTGCGTACGAGCAGTACTTC. Encoded protein: CASSLGDQVAYEQYF.

In regard to this clone: This may arise from a read error, as a much more abundant clone is one base away. The identical CDR3 is also encoded by other nucleotide sequences in the sample. The CDR3 is CASSDSSSGANVLTF. The CDR3 coding sequence is TGTGCCAGCAGTGACTCGAGCTCTGGGGCCAACGTTCTGACTTTC. J is TRBJ2-6 and V is TRBV6-4; possibly TRBD1 for D (5 bases). The CDR3 has 15 amino acids. Germline CDR1 MRHNA, CDR2 SNTAGT.

The V and J genes are TRBV27 and TRBJ2-7; weak D call: TRBD1 (6 bases). Germline V gives CDR1 MNHEY, CDR2 SMNVEV (reference sequence). Trimming took 6 bases from V and 7 from J, leaving 19 bases between them. The CDR3 loop spans 14 amino acids. The CDR3 region has the DNA TGTGCCAGCAGATTGAGGACAGCCCGTGGAGAGCAGTACTTC. It is translated as CASRLRTARGEQYF.

The chain employs TRBV5-1 and TRBJ2-1; 7 positions match TRBD2. Trimming cost V 4 bases and J 14 bases; bases outside gene matches: 6. The length of the CDR3 is 11 residues. The germline V gene has CDR1 SGHRS and CDR2 YFSETQ. The DNA for the CDR3 is TGCGCCAGCAGCGACCGCGGGAGTAAGTTCTTC. Translation gives CASSDRGSKFF.

The chain carries TRBV28 and TRBJ2-1, with D possibly matching TRBD2 (5 bases). The CDR3 is 12 residues long. V was cut by 6 bases and J by 3 bases, with 6 bases left in between. Per germline, CDR1 MDHEN and CDR2 SYDVKM. CDR3 protein: CASRDFYNEQFF. In nucleotides, the CDR3 is TGTGCCAGCAGGGACTTCTACAATGAGCAGTTCTTC.

The V gene is TRBV5-1, the J gene TRBJ2-1, with no clear D. V was shortened by 4 bases and J by 7 bases, with 12 bases between the two germline ends. CDR1 and CDR2 from the germline V gene are SGHRS and YFSETQ. The length of the CDR3 is 13 residues. CDR3: CASSTPPGNEQFF. The CDR3 nucleotides are TGCGCCAGCAGCACCCCTCCCGGGAATGAGCAGTTCTTC.

About this clone: Its ends do not fully match the called genes, so a read error is possible. V is TRBV30 and J is TRBJ1-4; D is ambiguous. This CDR3 comprises 13 residues. Germline loops: CDR1 GTSNPN, CDR2 SVGIG (reference sequence). The CDR3 is CAWGVLVDEKLFF. CDR3 coding DNA: TGTGCCTGGGGTGTACTCGTGGATGAAAAACTGTTTTTT.